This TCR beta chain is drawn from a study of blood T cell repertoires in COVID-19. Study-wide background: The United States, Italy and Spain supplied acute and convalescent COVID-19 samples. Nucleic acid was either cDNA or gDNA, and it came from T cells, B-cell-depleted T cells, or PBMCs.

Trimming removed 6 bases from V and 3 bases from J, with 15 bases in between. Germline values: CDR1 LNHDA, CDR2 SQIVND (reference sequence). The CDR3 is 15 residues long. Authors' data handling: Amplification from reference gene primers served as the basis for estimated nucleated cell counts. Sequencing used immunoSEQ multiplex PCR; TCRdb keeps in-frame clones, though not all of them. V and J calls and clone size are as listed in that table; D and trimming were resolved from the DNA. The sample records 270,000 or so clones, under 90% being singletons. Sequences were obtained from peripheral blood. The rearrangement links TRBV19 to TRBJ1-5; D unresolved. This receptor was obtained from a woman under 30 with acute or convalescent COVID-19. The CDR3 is CASRSVGHYNQPQHF. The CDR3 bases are TGTGCCAGTAGATCAGTTGGCCACTACAATCAGCCCCAGCATTTT.